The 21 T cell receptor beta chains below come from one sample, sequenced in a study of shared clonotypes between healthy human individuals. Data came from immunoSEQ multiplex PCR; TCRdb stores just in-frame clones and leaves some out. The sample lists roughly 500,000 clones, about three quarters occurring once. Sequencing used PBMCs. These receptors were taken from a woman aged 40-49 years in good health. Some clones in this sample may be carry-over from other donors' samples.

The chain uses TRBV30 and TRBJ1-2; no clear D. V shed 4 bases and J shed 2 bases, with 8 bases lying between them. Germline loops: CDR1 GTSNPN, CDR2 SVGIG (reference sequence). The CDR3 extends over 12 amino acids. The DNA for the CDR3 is TGTGCCTGGACCCAGGAGAACTATGGCTACACCTTC. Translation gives CAWTQENYGYTF.

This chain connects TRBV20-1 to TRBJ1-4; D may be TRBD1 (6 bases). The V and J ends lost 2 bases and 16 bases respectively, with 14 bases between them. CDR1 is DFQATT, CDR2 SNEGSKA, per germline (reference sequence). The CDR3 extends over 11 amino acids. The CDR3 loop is CSARRGNPEFF. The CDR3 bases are TGCAGTGCTAGAAGGGGGAACCCCGAGTTTTTT.

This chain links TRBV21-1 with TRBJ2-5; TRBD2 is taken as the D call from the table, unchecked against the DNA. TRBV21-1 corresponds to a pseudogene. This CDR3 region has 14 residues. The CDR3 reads CASSRRLEQETQYF. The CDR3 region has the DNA TGTGCCAGCAGCAGAAGGCTAGAACAAGAGACCCAGTACTTC.

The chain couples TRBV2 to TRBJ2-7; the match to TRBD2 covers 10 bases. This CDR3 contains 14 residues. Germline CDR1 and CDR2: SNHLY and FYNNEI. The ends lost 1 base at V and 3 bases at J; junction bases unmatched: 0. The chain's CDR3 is CASSEVAGGYEQYF. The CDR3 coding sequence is TGTGCCAGCAGTGAAGTAGCGGGAGGCTACGAGCAGTACTTC.

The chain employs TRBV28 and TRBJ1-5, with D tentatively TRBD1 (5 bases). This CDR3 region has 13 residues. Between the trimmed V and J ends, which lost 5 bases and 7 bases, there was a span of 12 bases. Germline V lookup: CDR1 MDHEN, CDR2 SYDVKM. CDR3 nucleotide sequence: TGTGCCAGCAGTGCCCCAGGGCACCAGCCCCAGCATTTT. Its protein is CASSAPGHQPQHF.

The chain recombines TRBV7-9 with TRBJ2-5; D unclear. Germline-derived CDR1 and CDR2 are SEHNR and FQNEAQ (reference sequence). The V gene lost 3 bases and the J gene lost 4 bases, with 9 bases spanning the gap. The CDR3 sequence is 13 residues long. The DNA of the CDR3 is TGTGCCAGCAGCTTGAAGGGTCCAGAGACCCAGTACTTC. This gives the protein CASSLKGPETQYF.

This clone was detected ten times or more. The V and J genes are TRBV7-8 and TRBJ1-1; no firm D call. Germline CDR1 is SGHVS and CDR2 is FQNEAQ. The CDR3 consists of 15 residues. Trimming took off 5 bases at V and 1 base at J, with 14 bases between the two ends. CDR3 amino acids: CASSPKRAANTEAFF. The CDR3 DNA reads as TGTGCCAGCAGCCCGAAGAGAGCCGCGAACACTGAAGCTTTCTTT. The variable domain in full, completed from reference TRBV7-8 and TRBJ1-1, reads GAGVSQSPRYKVAKRGQDVALRCDPISGHVSLFWYQQALGQGPEFLTYFQNEAQLDKSGLPSDRFFAERPEGSVSTLKIQRTQQEDSAVYLCASSPKRAANTEAFFGQGTRLTVV.

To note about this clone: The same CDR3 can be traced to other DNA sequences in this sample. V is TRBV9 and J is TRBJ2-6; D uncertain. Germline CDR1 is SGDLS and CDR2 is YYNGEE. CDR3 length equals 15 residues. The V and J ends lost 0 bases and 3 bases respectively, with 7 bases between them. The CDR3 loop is CASSVGLGGANVLTF. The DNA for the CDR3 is TGTGCCAGCAGCGTAGGCCTGGGTGGGGCCAACGTCCTGACTTTC. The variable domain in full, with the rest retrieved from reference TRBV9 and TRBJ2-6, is DSGVTQTPKHLITATGQRVTLRCSPRSGDLSVYWYQQSLDQGLQFLIQYYNGEERAKGNILERFSAQQFPDLHSELNLSSLELGDSALYFCASSVGLGGANVLTFGAGSRLTVL.

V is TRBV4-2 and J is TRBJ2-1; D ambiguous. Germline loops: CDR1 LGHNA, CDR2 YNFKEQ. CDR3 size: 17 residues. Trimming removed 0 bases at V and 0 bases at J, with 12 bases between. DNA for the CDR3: TGTGCCAGCAGCCAAGAGGGCGGCCTGAGCTCCTACAATGAGCAGTTCTTC. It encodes CASSQEGGLSSYNEQFF.

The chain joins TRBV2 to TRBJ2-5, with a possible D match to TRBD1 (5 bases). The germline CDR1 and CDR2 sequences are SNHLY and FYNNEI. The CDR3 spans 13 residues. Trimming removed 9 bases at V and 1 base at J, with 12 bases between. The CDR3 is CARAGSTQETQYF. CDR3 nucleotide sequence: TGTGCCAGGGCAGGGTCCACCCAAGAGACCCAGTACTTC.

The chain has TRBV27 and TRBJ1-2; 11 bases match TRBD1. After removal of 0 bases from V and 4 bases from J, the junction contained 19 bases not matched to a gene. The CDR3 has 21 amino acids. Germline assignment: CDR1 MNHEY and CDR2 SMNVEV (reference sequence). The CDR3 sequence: CASSLSGLGRDRGSNIYGYTF. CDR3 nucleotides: TGTGCCAGCAGTTTATCGGGGCTGGGGCGGGACAGGGGGTCAAATATCTATGGCTACACCTTC.

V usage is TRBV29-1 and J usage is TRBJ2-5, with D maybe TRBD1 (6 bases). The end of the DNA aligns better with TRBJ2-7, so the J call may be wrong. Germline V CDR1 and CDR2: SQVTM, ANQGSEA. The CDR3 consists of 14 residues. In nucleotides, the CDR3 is TGCAGCGTCAGGGGCGGACACGGGGCGTACGAGCAGTACTTC. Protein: CSVRGGHGAYEQYF.

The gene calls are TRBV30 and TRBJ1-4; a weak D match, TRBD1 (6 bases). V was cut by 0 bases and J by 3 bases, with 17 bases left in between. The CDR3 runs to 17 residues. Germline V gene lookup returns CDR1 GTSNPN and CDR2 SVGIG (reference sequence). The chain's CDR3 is CAWSVVWGGSSNEKLFF. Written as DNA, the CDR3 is TGTGCCTGGAGTGTAGTCTGGGGGGGCTCCTCTAATGAAAAACTGTTTTTT.

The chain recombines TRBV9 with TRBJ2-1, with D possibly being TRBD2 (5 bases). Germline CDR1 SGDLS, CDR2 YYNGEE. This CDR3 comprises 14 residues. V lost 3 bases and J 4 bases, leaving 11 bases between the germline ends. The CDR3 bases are TGTGCCAGCAGCGGACGGACTTCTTACAATGAGCAGTTCTTC. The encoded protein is CASSGRTSYNEQFF.

The CDR3 DNA reads as TGTGCCAGCACCAGACAGGGGTTGTTTGGGGCCAACGTCCTGACTTTC. Protein: CASTRQGLFGANVLTF. The V call is TRBV28, the J call TRBJ2-6; TRBD1 agrees at 8 bases. CDR1 is MDHEN, CDR2 SYDVKM, per germline. V dropped 7 bases and J dropped 3; count of bases not matched to a gene: 8. The CDR3 extends over 16 amino acids.

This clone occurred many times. The CDR3 DNA reads TGTGCCAGCAGTGAATGGGGAGAGCAGTACTTC. Translating it yields CASSEWGEQYF. The V and J genes are TRBV6-1 and TRBJ2-7; D gene unclear. V lost 2 bases to trimming and J lost 7 bases, with 6 bases between them. The germline gives CDR1 MNHNS, CDR2 SASEGT. This CDR3 is 11 amino acids long.

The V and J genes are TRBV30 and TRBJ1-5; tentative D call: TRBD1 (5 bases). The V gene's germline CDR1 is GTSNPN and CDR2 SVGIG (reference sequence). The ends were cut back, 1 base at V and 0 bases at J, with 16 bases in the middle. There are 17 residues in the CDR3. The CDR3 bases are TGTGCCTGGAGTGCGGGACGCCTCGGCGATAGCAATCAGCCCCAGCATTTT. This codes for CAWSAGRLGDSNQPQHF. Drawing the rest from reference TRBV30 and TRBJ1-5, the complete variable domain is SQTIHQWPATLVQPVGSPLSLECTVEGTSNPNLYWYRQAAGRGLQLLFYSVGIGQISSEVPQNLSASRPQDRQFILSSKKLLLSDSGFYLCAWSAGRLGDSNQPQHFGDGTRLSIL.

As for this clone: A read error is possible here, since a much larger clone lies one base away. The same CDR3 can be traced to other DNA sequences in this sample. The CDR3 nucleotides read TGCGCCAGCAGCCGCCTACGTGGGCAGGGGTCCTACGAACAGTACTTC. Protein sequence: CASSRLRGQGSYEQYF. The J gene is TRBJ2-7, the V gene TRBV4-3; D may be TRBD1 (6 bases). The CDR3 loop spans 16 amino acids. Germline CDR1 is LGHNA and CDR2 is YSLEER.

CDR3 bases: TGTGCCAGCAGCTTGTGGGGCCCCGATCAGCCCCAGCATTTT. It encodes CASSLWGPDQPQHF. This chain uses TRBV5-6 with TRBJ1-5; D perhaps matches TRBD1 (5 bases). The germline V and J ends were trimmed by 1 base and 5 bases, with 10 bases remaining between them. Germline V lookup: CDR1 SGHDT, CDR2 YYEEEE. There are 14 residues in the CDR3.

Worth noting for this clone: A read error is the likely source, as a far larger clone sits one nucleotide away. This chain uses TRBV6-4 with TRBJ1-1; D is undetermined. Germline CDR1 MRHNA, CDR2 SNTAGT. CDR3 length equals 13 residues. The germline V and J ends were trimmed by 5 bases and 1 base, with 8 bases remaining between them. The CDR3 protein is CASSLTENTEAFF. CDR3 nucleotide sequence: TGTGCCAGCAGTCTCACAGAGAACACTGAAGCTTTCTTT.

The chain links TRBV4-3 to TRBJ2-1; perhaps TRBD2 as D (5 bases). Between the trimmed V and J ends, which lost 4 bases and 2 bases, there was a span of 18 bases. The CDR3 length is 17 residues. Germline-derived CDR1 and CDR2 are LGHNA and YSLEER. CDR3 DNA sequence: TGCGCCAGCAGCCCTGGAGCCGGGGTTGTTGCCTACAATGAGCAGTTCTTC. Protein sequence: CASSPGAGVVAYNEQFF.